A selection of T cell receptor beta chains follows, all from one sample in a study of OX40 agonist ivuxolimab in advanced cancers. Assay: immunoSEQ multiplex PCR; the TCRdb copy retains only in-frame clones and omits some. The sample has roughly 50,000 clones; roughly 89% are singletons. The sequences come from CD4+ or CD8+ T cells sorted from blood, collected in a trial of the OX40 agonist ivuxolimab. All receptors come from an adult with an advanced solid tumor such as melanoma, head and neck, liver or kidney cancer. Both conserved end residues are part of each CDR3. D genes are given only for firm matches. Only some rows state a clone size, as once, few, many or a class for expanded clones.

v_gene	d_gene	j_gene	len	abundance	CDR3aa	CDR3nt
TRBV6-5	TRBD1	TRBJ1-2	14	NA	CASSYGTENYGYTF	TGTGCCAGCAGTTACGGGACAGAGAACTATGGCTACACCTTC
TRBV27	NA	TRBJ2-7	15	NA	CASSPGGHPSYEQYF	TGTGCCAGCAGTCCCGGGGGACACCCCTCCTACGAGCAGTACTTC
TRBV9	TRBD2	TRBJ2-3	16	NA	CASSPPGLAGPDTQYF	TGTGCCAGCAGCCCGCCCGGACTAGCGGGACCCGATACGCAGTATTTT
TRBV27	TRBD1	TRBJ1-1	12	NA	CASRTGPTEAFF	TGTGCCAGCAGGACAGGGCCCACTGAAGCTTTCTTT
TRBV6-1	TRBD1	TRBJ1-2	14	NA	CASSDGTGGYGYTF	TGTGCCAGCAGTGATGGGACAGGGGGGTATGGCTACACCTTC
TRBV27	TRBD2	TRBJ2-1	15	NA	CASSSGTSGYNEQFF	TGTGCCAGCAGCTCCGGGACTAGCGGGTACAATGAGCAGTTCTTC
TRBV9	NA	TRBJ1-2	16	NA	CASSAVVGTTNYGYTF	TGTGCCAGCAGCGCAGTGGTTGGCACAACCAACTATGGCTACACCTTC
TRBV19	NA	TRBJ1-2	15	NA	CASSIGGRGERGYTF	TGTGCCAGTAGTATCGGCGGCAGGGGTGAGCGTGGCTACACCTTC
TRBV13	NA	TRBJ2-1	16	NA	CASSPPGATSYNEQFF	TGTGCCAGCAGCCCCCCCGGGGCGACCTCCTACAATGAGCAGTTCTTC
TRBV7-6	NA	TRBJ1-4	15	NA	CATACFYSLNEKLFF	TGTGCCACAGCATGCTTTTACAGTCTTAATGAAAAACTGTTTTTT
TRBV19	NA	TRBJ2-1	11	NA	CASSIRTEQFF	TGTGCCAGTAGTATTAGGACTGAGCAGTTCTTC
TRBV19	TRBD1	TRBJ2-7	15	NA	CASSPGQGLSYEQYF	TGTGCCAGTAGTCCGGGACAGGGATTGTCCTACGAGCAGTACTTC
TRBV5-5	NA	TRBJ2-5	15	NA	CASSAPSGGQETQYF	TGTGCCAGCAGCGCCCCCTCGGGTGGACAAGAGACCCAGTACTTC
TRBV9	TRBD1	TRBJ2-5	16	NA	CASSVSGTGLQETQYF	TGTGCCAGCAGCGTCTCCGGGACAGGGCTCCAAGAGACCCAGTACTTC
TRBV4-2	NA	TRBJ1-2	16	NA	CASSSDNQELNYGYTF	TGTGCCAGCAGCTCGGATAATCAGGAGCTTAACTATGGCTACACCTTC
TRBV4-1	NA	TRBJ2-2	16	once	CASSQDGGANTGELFF	TGCGCCAGCAGCCAAGATGGTGGGGCGAACACCGGGGAGCTGTTTTTT
TRBV4-2	TRBD2	TRBJ2-5	15	NA	CASSRATSAQETQYF	TGTGCCAGCAGCCGCGCAACTAGCGCCCAAGAGACCCAGTACTTC